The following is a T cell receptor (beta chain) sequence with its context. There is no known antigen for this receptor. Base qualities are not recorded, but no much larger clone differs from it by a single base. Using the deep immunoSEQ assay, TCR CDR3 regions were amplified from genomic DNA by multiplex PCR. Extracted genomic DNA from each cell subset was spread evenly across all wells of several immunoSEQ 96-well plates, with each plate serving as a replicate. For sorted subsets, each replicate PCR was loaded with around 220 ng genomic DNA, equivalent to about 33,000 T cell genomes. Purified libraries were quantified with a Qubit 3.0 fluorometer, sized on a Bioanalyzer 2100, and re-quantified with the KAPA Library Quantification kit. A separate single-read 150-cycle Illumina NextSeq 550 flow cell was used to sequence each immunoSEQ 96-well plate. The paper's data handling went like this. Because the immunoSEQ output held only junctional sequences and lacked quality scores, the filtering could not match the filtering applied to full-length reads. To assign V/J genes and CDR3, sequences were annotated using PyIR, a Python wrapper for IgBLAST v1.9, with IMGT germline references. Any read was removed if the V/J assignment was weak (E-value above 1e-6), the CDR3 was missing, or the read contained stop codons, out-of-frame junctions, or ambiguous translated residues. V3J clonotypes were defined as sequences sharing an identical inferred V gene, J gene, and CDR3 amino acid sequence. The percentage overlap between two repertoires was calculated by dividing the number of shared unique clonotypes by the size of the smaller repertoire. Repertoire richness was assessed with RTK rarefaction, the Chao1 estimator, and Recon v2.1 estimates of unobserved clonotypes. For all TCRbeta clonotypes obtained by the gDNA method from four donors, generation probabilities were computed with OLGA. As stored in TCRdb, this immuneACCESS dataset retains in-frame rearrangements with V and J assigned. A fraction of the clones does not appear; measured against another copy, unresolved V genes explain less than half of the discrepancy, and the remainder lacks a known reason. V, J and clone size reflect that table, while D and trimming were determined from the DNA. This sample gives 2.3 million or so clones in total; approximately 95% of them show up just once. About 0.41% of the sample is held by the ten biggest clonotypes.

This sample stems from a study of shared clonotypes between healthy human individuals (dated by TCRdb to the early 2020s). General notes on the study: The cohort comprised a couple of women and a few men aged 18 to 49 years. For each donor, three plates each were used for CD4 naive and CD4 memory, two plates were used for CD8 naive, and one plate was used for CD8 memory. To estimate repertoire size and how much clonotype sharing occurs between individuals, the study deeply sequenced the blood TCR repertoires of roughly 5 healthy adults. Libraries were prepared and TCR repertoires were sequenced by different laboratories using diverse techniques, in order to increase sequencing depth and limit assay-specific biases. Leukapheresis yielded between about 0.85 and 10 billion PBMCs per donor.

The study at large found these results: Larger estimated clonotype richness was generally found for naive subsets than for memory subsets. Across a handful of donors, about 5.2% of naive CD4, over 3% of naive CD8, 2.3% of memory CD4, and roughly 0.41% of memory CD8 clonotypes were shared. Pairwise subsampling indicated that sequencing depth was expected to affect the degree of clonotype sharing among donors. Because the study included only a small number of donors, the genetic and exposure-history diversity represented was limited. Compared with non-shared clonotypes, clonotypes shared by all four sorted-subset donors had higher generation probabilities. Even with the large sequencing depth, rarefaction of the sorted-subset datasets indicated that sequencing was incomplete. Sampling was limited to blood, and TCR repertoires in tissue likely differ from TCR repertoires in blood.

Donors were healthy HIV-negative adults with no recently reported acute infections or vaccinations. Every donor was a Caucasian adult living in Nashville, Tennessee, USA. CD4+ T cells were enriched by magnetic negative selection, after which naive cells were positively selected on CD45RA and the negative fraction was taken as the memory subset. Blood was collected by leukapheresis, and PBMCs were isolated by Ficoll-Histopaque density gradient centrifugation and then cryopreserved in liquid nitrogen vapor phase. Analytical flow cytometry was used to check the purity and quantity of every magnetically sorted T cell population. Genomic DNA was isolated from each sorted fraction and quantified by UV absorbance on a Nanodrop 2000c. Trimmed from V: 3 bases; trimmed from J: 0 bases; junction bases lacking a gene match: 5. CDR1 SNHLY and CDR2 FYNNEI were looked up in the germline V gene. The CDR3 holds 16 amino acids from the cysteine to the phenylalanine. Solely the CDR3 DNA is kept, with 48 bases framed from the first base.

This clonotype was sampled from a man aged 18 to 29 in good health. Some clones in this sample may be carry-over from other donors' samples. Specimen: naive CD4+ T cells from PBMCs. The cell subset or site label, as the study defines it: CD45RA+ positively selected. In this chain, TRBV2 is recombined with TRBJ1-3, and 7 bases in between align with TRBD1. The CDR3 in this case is CASSDEGARSGNTIYF. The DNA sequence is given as TGTGCCAGCAGTGATGAGGGGGCGCGCTCTGGAAACACCATATATTTT.